The 18 T cell receptor beta chains given below trace back to one sample, sequenced in a study of identical twins. TCRdb analysed the 5' RACE reads with MiXCR anew, one entry per CDR3 protein. The sample lists some 1,600,000 distinct CDR3 sequences; about 32% were seen once. Sequenced material: cord blood. These receptors came from a newborn girl in good health.

This chain joins TRBV7-2 and TRBJ1-5, with D unclear. Trimming pared 3 bases from V and 1 base from J, leaving 10 bases between. The CDR3 totals 15 residues. CDR1 and CDR2 from the germline V gene are SGHTA and FQGNSA. In nucleotides, the CDR3 is TGTGCCAGCAGCTTTGAATCCCTAAGCAATCAGCCCCAGCATTTT. Its protein product is CASSFESLSNQPQHF.

This clonotype was recorded a few times. The rearrangement links TRBV12-3 or TRBV12-4 to TRBJ2-3, with a weak D call TRBD2 (5 bases). Trimming removed 1 base at V and 1 base at J, with 6 bases between. The CDR3 sequence is 14 residues long. CDR3 loop: CASSLERRTDTQYF. The CDR3 DNA reads as TGTGCCAGCAGTTTAGAGCGGCGCACAGATACGCAGTATTTT.

In its sample, this clonotype was seen a few times. The chain is built from TRBV5-8 and TRBJ1-5; the D gene is possibly TRBD1 (6 bases). Trimming took 3 bases from V and 0 from J, leaving 16 bases between them. CDR3 length: 17 residues. The germline gives CDR1 SGHTS, CDR2 YDEGEE. CDR3 loop: CASSSRTGINSNQPQHF. In DNA form, the CDR3 reads TGTGCCAGCAGCTCACGAACAGGGATTAATAGCAATCAGCCCCAGCATTTT.

The rearrangement uses TRBV20-1 and TRBJ1-2, with D hard to call. V shed 2 bases and J shed 4 bases, with 5 bases lying between them. Germline loops: CDR1 DFQATT, CDR2 SNEGSKA (reference sequence). This CDR3 contains 11 residues. The CDR3 sequence: CSARHSYGYTF. CDR3 in DNA: TGCAGTGCTAGACACAGCTATGGCTACACCTTC.

The gene calls are TRBV27 and TRBJ1-6; tentative D call: TRBD1 (5 bases). The germline CDR1 and CDR2 sequences are MNHEY and SMNVEV (reference sequence). CDR3 length equals 13 residues. The V and J ends lost 0 bases and 9 bases respectively, with 6 bases between them. The CDR3 DNA follows: TGTGCCAGCAGTTTATCTGGGGCTTCACCCCTCCACTTT. This translates into CASSLSGASPLHF.

This sequence joins TRBV20-1 and TRBJ2-3; TRBD2 agrees at 9 bases. This CDR3 region has 16 residues. Germline CDR1 DFQATT, CDR2 SNEGSKA (reference sequence). V lost 3 bases to trimming and J lost 1 base; unmatched junction nucleotides: 8. CDR3 protein: CSARSTWTSGTDTQYF. The DNA of the CDR3 is TGCAGTGCTAGGAGTACCTGGACTAGCGGCACAGATACGCAGTATTTT.

This chain joins TRBV7-2 and TRBJ1-2; 8 positions agree with TRBD1. CDR1 SGHTA and CDR2 FQGNSA come from the germline V gene. This CDR3 spans 16 amino acids. V shed 1 base and J 3 bases; nucleotides not matched to a gene: 7. CDR3 sequence reads: CASSLEVQGGDYGYTF. The DNA for the CDR3 is TGTGCCAGCAGCTTAGAAGTACAGGGGGGCGACTATGGCTACACCTTC. Full variable domain (outside the CDR3, taken from reference TRBV7-2 and TRBJ1-2): GAGVSQSPSNKVTEKGKDVELRCDPISGHTALYWYRQSLGQGLEFLIYFQGNSAPDKSGLPSDRFSAERTGGSVSTLTIQRTQQEDSAVYLCASSLEVQGGDYGYTFGSGTRLTVV.

This chain uses TRBV24-1 with TRBJ2-7; TRBD2 matches 8 bases. The CDR3 has 13 amino acids. Germline assignment: CDR1 KGHDR and CDR2 SFDVKD. Trimming cost V 4 bases and J 9 bases; bases outside gene matches: 7. CDR3 nucleotide sequence: TGTGCCACCAGTGACAGCGGGGGTCGCGGGCAGTACTTC. Its protein is CATSDSGGRGQYF.

The table lists this clonotype with a few counts. CDR3: CASSLNAPRVWGYTF. The CDR3, as DNA: TGTGCCAGCAGCCTAAACGCCCCCAGGGTCTGGGGCTACACCTTC. V and J are TRBV6-6 and TRBJ1-2; D might be TRBD1 (5 bases). The CDR3 runs 15 residues. Trimming stripped 6 bases from V and 8 bases from J, with 22 bases between. Germline V gene sequence: CDR1 MNHNY, CDR2 SVGAGI (reference sequence).

Notes on this clonotype: Being one base from a much bigger clone, this may be a read error. The rearrangement links TRBV29-1 to TRBJ2-3; 10 nucleotides align to TRBD2. The CDR3 totals 16 residues. Germline V lookup: CDR1 SQVTM, CDR2 ANQGSEA. The V and J ends lost 2 bases and 4 bases, in that order; junction bases with no gene match: 9. In DNA, the CDR3 is TGCAGCGTTGAAAATCGGGCTAGCGGGAGATCAGATACGCAGTATTTT. Residues: CSVENRASGRSDTQYF.

This clonotype was detected only a few times. The chain couples TRBV6-1 to TRBJ2-4, with unresolved D. V lost 1 base to trimming and J lost 2 bases, with 6 bases between them. The CDR3 spans 14 residues. The germline V gene encodes CDR1 MNHNS and CDR2 SASEGT. This CDR3 is CASSEGSSKNIQYF. CDR3 nucleotides: TGTGCCAGCAGTGAAGGGTCGTCCAAAAACATTCAGTACTTC.

This clonotype has a handful of counts. This sequence joins TRBV24-1 and TRBJ2-1, with 13 bases fitting TRBD2. This CDR3 contains 14 residues. Germline V gene data show CDR1 as KGHDR and CDR2 as SFDVKD. V trimming: 9 bases; J trimming: 8 bases; junction bases outside the gene matches: 6. The DNA for the CDR3 is TGTGCCACCGCAAGGACTAGCGGGAGTTATGAGCAGTTCTTC. Its translation is CATARTSGSYEQFF.

This clonotype was observed a few times. The chain combines TRBV2 with TRBJ2-2; 12 nucleotides match TRBD2. Germline lookup yields CDR1 SNHLY and CDR2 FYNNEI. The CDR3 sequence is 18 residues long. J was trimmed by 3 bases and V by 1 base; bases with no gene match: 6. The CDR3 region is CASSEGLRTSGDTGELFF. CDR3 nucleotides: TGTGCCAGCAGTGAAGGATTGAGGACTAGCGGGGACACCGGGGAGCTGTTTTTT.

This clonotype was seen a few times. V usage is TRBV5-1 and J usage is TRBJ1-2; the D gene is possibly TRBD1 (6 bases). From germline, CDR1 is SGHRS and CDR2 YFSETQ. V lost 2 bases to trimming and J lost 3 bases, with 11 bases between them. The CDR3 sequence is 14 residues long. CDR3 residues: CASSFGGSDYGYTF. In nucleotides, the CDR3 is TGCGCCAGCAGCTTTGGGGGCTCTGACTATGGCTACACCTTC.

This clonotype occurred a few times. V usage is TRBV20-1 and J usage is TRBJ2-3, with D perhaps TRBD2 (6 bases). Per germline, CDR1 DFQATT and CDR2 SNEGSKA (reference sequence). CDR3 length equals 14 residues. Trimming left V 6 bases short and J 0 bases short, with 13 bases between. In nucleotides, the CDR3 is TGCAGTGCAGCCGGGACTCGCAGCACAGATACGCAGTATTTT. Protein product: CSAAGTRSTDTQYF.

In its sample, this clonotype was seen a few times. V usage is TRBV4-1 and J usage is TRBJ1-4; no reliable D call. Germline CDR1 reads MGHRA; CDR2 reads YSYEKL. Trimming took off 5 bases at V and 4 bases at J, with 8 bases between the two ends. CDR3 length: 13 amino acids. The CDR3 loop reads CASSRWVNEKLFF. The CDR3 coding sequence is TGCGCCAGCAGCAGATGGGTTAATGAAAAACTGTTTTTT.

The chain recombines TRBV28 with TRBJ2-7; tentative D call: TRBD1 (5 bases). The CDR3 is made up of 14 amino acids. Trimming removed 5 bases at V and 2 bases at J, with 13 bases between. The germline V gene encodes CDR1 MDHEN and CDR2 SYDVKM. CDR3 loop: CASSRGTTPYEQYF. In DNA, the CDR3 is TGTGCCAGCAGTAGGGGAACAACACCCTACGAGCAGTACTTC.

This clonotype was picked up one time. The rearrangement links TRBV27 to TRBJ2-4; no clear D gene. The better agreement between TRBJ2-5 and the DNA end casts doubt on the J call. Germline V gene data show CDR1 as MNHEY and CDR2 as SMNVEV (reference sequence). CDR3 length equals 13 residues. The CDR3 reads CASSLHNQETQYF. The CDR3 bases are TGTGCCAGCAGTTTACACAACCAAGAGACCCAGTACTTC.